A single sample gave rise to the 9 T cell receptor beta chains below, sequenced in a study of shared clonotypes between healthy human individuals. Assay: immunoSEQ multiplex PCR; the TCRdb copy retains only in-frame clones and omits some. The table shows about 2.1 million clones, with just under 95% occurring only once. In the naive CD8 group, cells lacked CD45RO and were positively selected for CCR7, so terminally differentiated effector memory CD45RA+ cells were left out. The sample comprised naive CD8+ T cells from PBMCs. Receptor source: a man aged 18-30 years in good health. Some clones in this sample may be carry-over from other donors' samples.

The V and J genes are TRBV29-1 and TRBJ2-7; D perhaps matches TRBD1 (5 bases). This CDR3 has 15 amino acids. The V gene lost 6 bases and the J gene lost 0 bases, with 18 bases spanning the gap. CDR1 SQVTM and CDR2 ANQGSEA come from the germline V gene. The CDR3 spells CSVLGGQGHSYEQYF. CDR3 nucleotides: TGCAGCGTACTGGGTGGGCAGGGCCACTCCTACGAGCAGTACTTC.

The chain carries TRBV5-6 and TRBJ2-7; 10 bases line up with TRBD1. The V gene's germline CDR1 is SGHDT and CDR2 YYEEEE. Losses at the gene ends were 5 bases for V and 4 bases for J; bases not matched to a gene: 9. This CDR3 is 15 amino acids long. CDR3 nucleotides: TGTGCCAGCAGAAAGTGGGGACAGGGGACGTACGAGCAGTACTTC. Amino acids: CASRKWGQGTYEQYF.

J is TRBJ1-3 and V is TRBV9, with D uncertain. The CDR3 covers 15 residues. Germline V gives CDR1 SGDLS, CDR2 YYNGEE. Trimming left V 0 bases short and J 6 bases short, with 13 bases between. CDR3 in DNA: TGTGCCAGCAGCGTAGATAACAGTAGGGTAAACACCATATATTTT. Protein product: CASSVDNSRVNTIYF.

The genes are TRBV2 and TRBJ2-7, with a tentative D call TRBD1 (6 bases). Germline V gene data show CDR1 as SNHLY and CDR2 as FYNNEI. The V end was cut by 1 base, the J end by 4 bases, with 14 bases between. The CDR3 covers 15 residues. CDR3 residues: CASSEGSGVRYEQYF. CDR3 in DNA: TGTGCCAGCAGTGAAGGGTCAGGGGTCCGGTACGAGCAGTACTTC.

In its sample, this clone was seen once. The same CDR3 also results from other DNA sequences found in this sample. The chain couples TRBV19 to TRBJ2-1, with D possibly TRBD1 on 8 matching bases. Trimming left V 3 bases short and J 4 bases short, with 13 bases between. The germline gives CDR1 LNHDA, CDR2 SQIVND (reference sequence). The CDR3 has 15 amino acids. CDR3 protein: CASSMDREGYNEQFF. CDR3 in DNA: TGTGCCAGTAGTATGGACAGGGAGGGTTACAATGAGCAGTTCTTC.

This sequence joins TRBV6-1 and TRBJ1-5; no reliable D call. The V and J ends lost 0 bases and 0 bases respectively, with 9 bases between them. The CDR3 sequence is 16 residues long. CDR1 and CDR2 (germline): MNHNS, SASEGT. The CDR3 DNA sequence: TGTGCCAGCAGTGAAGCGCCGGGTAATAGCAATCAGCCCCAGCATTTT. Its protein product is CASSEAPGNSNQPQHF.

The chain uses TRBV6-4 and TRBJ2-5, with D uncertain. CDR3 size: 15 residues. Trimming cost V 3 bases and J 1 base, with 12 bases left between them. Germline loops: CDR1 MRHNA, CDR2 SNTAGT. The CDR3 region has the DNA TGTGCCAGCAGTGAGTGGCTCTCCCCCCAAGAGACCCAGTACTTC. This sequence encodes CASSEWLSPQETQYF.

The chain has TRBV27 and TRBJ2-2, with 11 positions matching TRBD2. Trimming took 2 bases from V and 7 from J; bases not matched to a gene: 9. CDR1 is MNHEY and CDR2 is SMNVEV in the germline V gene (reference sequence). This CDR3 has 17 residues. The CDR3 nucleotides read TGTGCCAGCAGTTTACGGCTAGCGGGAGGTCAGGTCGGGGAGCTGTTTTTT. It yields the protein CASSLRLAGGQVGELFF.

The chain combines TRBV11-3 with TRBJ2-1; the match to TRBD2 covers 7 bases. The CDR3 is made up of 13 amino acids. Losses at the gene ends were 4 bases for V and 6 bases for J; bases not matched to a gene: 3. Germline CDR1 and CDR2: SGHNT and YENEEA. The CDR3 here is CASSWGGVNEQFF. For the CDR3, the DNA is TGTGCCAGCAGCTGGGGAGGGGTCAATGAGCAGTTCTTC.